This record looks at one T cell receptor beta chain sequence and its context. This specimen comes from a study of blood T cell repertoires in COVID-19. Germline CDR1 is SGHTA and CDR2 is FQGTGA. The V gene lost 5 bases and the J gene lost 1 base, with 24 bases spanning the gap. The CDR3 sequence is 19 residues long. Generated by immunoSEQ multiplex PCR, the TCRdb table keeps only in-frame clones and is missing some. The repertoire consists of 85,000 to 100,000 clones, with about 78% occurring once and the leading ten covering about 8.1%. The sample taken for sequencing was peripheral blood. This receptor was taken from a middle-aged man who had recovered from COVID-19. The V and J genes are TRBV7-3 and TRBJ1-5, with D maybe TRBD1 (6 bases). CDR3 protein: CASSPTGTLSAWSNQPQHF. Here the CDR3 DNA reads TGTGCCAGCAGCCCTACCGGGACATTATCAGCGTGGAGCAATCAGCCCCAGCATTTT.